These 29 T cell receptor beta chains were all obtained from the same sample, sequenced in a study of cytomegalovirus exposure and HLA in healthy donors. Here immunoSEQ multiplex PCR was the method, and the copy in TCRdb shows in-frame clones only, minus some. The table includes a few hundred thousand clones, roughly 85% detected once. Sequences were obtained from PBMCs. These receptors came from a woman aged 18 to 35 in good health and CMV-seronegative.

This chain connects TRBV30 to TRBJ1-5; TRBD1 matches at 7 bases. The CDR3 has 16 amino acids. The V gene's germline CDR1 is GTSNPN and CDR2 SVGIG (reference sequence). Trimming took 3 bases from V and 3 from J; bases not matched to a gene: 11. The DNA for the CDR3 is TGTGCCTGGAGCCCAAGGGGACAGATCCTCAATCAGCCCCAGCATTTT. Amino acids: CAWSPRGQILNQPQHF.

This clone turned up a few times. The genes are TRBV4-2 and TRBJ2-5, with 12 bases that match TRBD2. The J segment lost 0 bases and the V segment lost 6 bases, leaving 5 bases of the junction unmatched. The V gene's germline CDR1 is LGHNA and CDR2 YNFKEQ. This CDR3 has 16 amino acids. CDR3 protein: CASSPRLAGDQETQYF. CDR3 nucleotide sequence: TGTGCCAGCAGTCCTAGACTAGCGGGGGACCAAGAGACCCAGTACTTC.

V gene TRBV6-1 combines with J gene TRBJ1-1; D remains unclear. The CDR3 runs 13 residues. Germline CDR1 reads MNHNS; CDR2 reads SASEGT. V dropped 7 bases and J dropped 2 bases, with 11 bases sitting between them. CDR3 sequence: CASTWGGNTEAFF. The CDR3 DNA reads as TGTGCCAGCACTTGGGGAGGTAACACTGAAGCTTTCTTT.

The rearrangement links TRBV30 to TRBJ2-7; TRBD1 matches at 9 bases. Trimming removed 3 bases from V and 1 base from J; junction bases left unmatched: 7. The CDR3 consists of 15 residues. Germline V gene data show CDR1 as GTSNPN and CDR2 as SVGIG (reference sequence). The CDR3 spells CAWSAGTGISYEQYF. The CDR3 DNA is TGTGCCTGGAGCGCCGGGACAGGGATATCCTACGAGCAGTACTTC.

The rearrangement links TRBV7-9 to TRBJ1-1; D gene ambiguous. The CDR3 covers 14 residues. Between the trimmed V and J ends, which lost 4 bases and 0 bases, there was a span of 9 bases. Germline V gene data show CDR1 as SEHNR and CDR2 as FQNEAQ (reference sequence). CDR3 DNA: TGTGCCAGCAGCTCTTTTACGGTGAACACTGAAGCTTTCTTT. It yields the protein CASSSFTVNTEAFF.

The chain uses TRBV28 and TRBJ1-5, with 8 positions matching TRBD1. In germline, CDR1 is MDHEN, CDR2 SYDVKM. The V and J ends lost 6 bases and 11 bases, in that order; junction bases with no gene match: 6. CDR3 length: 12 amino acids. CDR3 sequence: CASSLLQGAQHF. CDR3 DNA sequence: TGTGCCAGCAGCCTCTTACAGGGGGCCCAGCATTTT. The variable domain in full, completed from reference TRBV28 and TRBJ1-5, reads DVKVTQSSRYLVKRTGEKVFLECVQDMDHENMFWYRQDPGLGLRLIYFSYDVKMKEKGDIPEGYSVSREKKERFSLILESASTNQTSMYLCASSLLQGAQHFGDGTRLSIL.

Only one count was recorded for this clone. V gene TRBV9 combines with J gene TRBJ1-1, with unresolved D. The V and J ends lost 3 bases and 8 bases respectively, with 11 bases between them. Per germline, CDR1 SGDLS and CDR2 YYNGEE. The CDR3 is made up of 12 amino acids. The CDR3 here is CASSGGGGEAFF. The CDR3 DNA is TGTGCCAGCAGCGGGGGAGGCGGGGAAGCTTTCTTT.

The chain links TRBV5-1 to TRBJ2-1; possible D gene TRBD2, 5 bases. Trimming left V 3 bases short and J 0 bases short, with 13 bases between. Germline CDR1 reads SGHRS; CDR2 reads YFSETQ. The CDR3 runs 16 residues. CDR3 nucleotide sequence: TGCGCCAGCAGCTCCGGACTCTCAAGCTCCTACAATGAGCAGTTCTTC. Its protein product is CASSSGLSSSYNEQFF.

This chain uses TRBV7-9 with TRBJ1-1, with D uncertain. V was trimmed by 0 bases and J by 4 bases, leaving 9 bases between them. The CDR3 sequence is 14 residues long. Germline V CDR1 and CDR2: SEHNR, FQNEAQ (reference sequence). CDR3 region: CASSLAFRGTEAFF. The CDR3 nucleotides read TGTGCCAGCAGCTTAGCATTTCGGGGCACTGAAGCTTTCTTT.

The chain carries TRBV5-5 and TRBJ1-6; no clear D. The germline V gene has CDR1 SGHKS and CDR2 YYEKEE (reference sequence). Deletions cut 1 base from V and 14 bases from J, with 10 bases between. The CDR3 is made up of 12 amino acids. CDR3 loop: CASSLFESALHF. CDR3 in DNA: TGTGCCAGCAGCTTGTTCGAATCGGCCCTCCACTTT. The full variable domain, rest sourced from reference TRBV5-5 and TRBJ1-6, is DAGVTQSPTHLIKTRGQQVTLRCSPISGHKSVSWYQQVLGQGPQFIFQYYEKEERGRGNFPDRFSARQFPNYSSELNVNALLLGDSALYLCASSLFESALHFGNGTRLTVT.

J is TRBJ1-5 and V is TRBV15; D is perhaps TRBD1 (6 bases). From germline, CDR1 is LNHNV and CDR2 YYDKDF (reference sequence). The V and J ends lost 0 bases and 6 bases respectively, with 12 bases between them. The CDR3 totals 15 residues. This CDR3 reads CATSRDRGAGQPQHF. CDR3 in DNA: TGTGCCACCAGCAGAGATCGGGGGGCCGGTCAGCCCCAGCATTTT.

The V and J genes are TRBV2 and TRBJ1-5, with unresolved D. Trimming removed 7 bases from V and 4 bases from J, with 14 bases in between. The CDR3 has 14 amino acids. CDR1 is SNHLY and CDR2 is FYNNEI in the germline V gene. CDR3 in DNA: TGTGCCAGCACAACCGGGGAGAGGAATCAGCCCCAGCATTTT. Translated: CASTTGERNQPQHF.

The chain is built from TRBV6-6 and TRBJ2-3; D may be TRBD2 (5 bases). V lost 4 bases and J 0 bases, leaving 8 bases between the germline ends. CDR1 and CDR2 from the germline V gene are MNHNY and SVGAGI (reference sequence). There are 14 residues in the CDR3. The CDR3 region is CASSWETSTDTQYF. DNA for the CDR3: TGTGCCAGCAGTTGGGAGACTAGCACAGATACGCAGTATTTT.

This chain joins TRBV27 and TRBJ2-5; possible D gene TRBD2, 6 bases. This CDR3 spans 14 amino acids. Germline V gene data show CDR1 as MNHEY and CDR2 as SMNVEV (reference sequence). Deletions cut 2 bases from V and 5 bases from J, with 12 bases between. CDR3 sequence (DNA): TGTGCCAGCAGTTTAGGAGGGGCTAGGGAGACCCAGTACTTC. Translating gives CASSLGGARETQYF.

The chain uses TRBV28 and TRBJ2-2; 9 bases are a match to TRBD2. J lost 3 bases, V lost 3 bases, and 2 bases had no gene match. Germline V gene data show CDR1 as MDHEN and CDR2 as SYDVKM. This CDR3 has 15 residues. CDR3 residues: CASSLEREDTGELFF. DNA for the CDR3: TGTGCCAGCAGTTTGGAGCGGGAGGACACCGGGGAGCTGTTTTTT.

The rearrangement joins TRBV4-1 to TRBJ1-3, with a possible D match to TRBD1 (6 bases). The CDR3 runs 16 residues. Germline V lookup: CDR1 MGHRA, CDR2 YSYEKL. Trimming stripped 0 bases from V and 6 bases from J, with 15 bases between. Here the CDR3 DNA reads TGCGCCAGCAGCCAAGACTACAGGGCGACTTCAAACACCATATATTTT. This codes for CASSQDYRATSNTIYF.

The chain links TRBV4-1 to TRBJ2-1, with 8 bases aligning to TRBD2. Trimming removed 1 base from V and 6 bases from J; junction bases left unmatched: 2. This CDR3 has 14 residues. Germline V lookup: CDR1 MGHRA, CDR2 YSYEKL. The CDR3, as DNA: TGCGCCAGCAGCCAAGCGGGGGGGCGCAATGAGCAGTTCTTC. Encoded protein: CASSQAGGRNEQFF.

V usage is TRBV27 and J usage is TRBJ2-3; TRBD2 is a possible D gene (5 bases). Germline V gene lookup returns CDR1 MNHEY and CDR2 SMNVEV (reference sequence). The CDR3 consists of 18 residues. The V gene lost 5 bases and the J gene lost 0 bases, with 21 bases spanning the gap. This CDR3 reads CASSKLQVAGSSTDTQYF. In DNA, the CDR3 is TGTGCCAGCAGTAAGCTTCAGGTGGCGGGCTCTAGCACAGATACGCAGTATTTT.

This clone has more than one count but fewer than ten. The chain uses TRBV18 and TRBJ1-1; TRBD1 matches 8 bases. The V segment lost 2 bases and the J segment 1 base; nucleotides outside the gene matches: 0. The CDR3 consists of 14 residues. CDR1 and CDR2 from the germline V gene are KGHSH and LQKENI. The CDR3 DNA follows: TGTGCCAGCTCACCAACAGGGGGGAACACTGAAGCTTTCTTT. Protein sequence: CASSPTGGNTEAFF.

Turning to this clone: Other DNA sequences in the sample encode the same CDR3. This chain uses TRBV27 with TRBJ2-3; D is unclear. Trimming removed 3 bases from V and 1 base from J, with 5 bases in between. The CDR3 sequence is 13 residues long. CDR1 and CDR2 (germline): MNHEY, SMNVEV (reference sequence). DNA of the CDR3: TGTGCCAGCAGTTTGGGCGGCACAGATACGCAGTATTTT. Protein: CASSLGGTDTQYF.

The table lists this clone with a few counts. V usage is TRBV7-9 and J usage is TRBJ1-1, with 10 bases identical to TRBD1. The CDR3 is made up of 16 amino acids. Trimming removed 0 bases from V and 3 bases from J; junction bases left unmatched: 4. Germline V CDR1 and CDR2: SEHNR, FQNEAQ (reference sequence). The CDR3 DNA reads TGTGCCAGCAGCTTAGCGCGGGGACAGGGGTACACTGAAGCTTTCTTT. This gives the protein CASSLARGQGYTEAFF.

The chain employs TRBV9 and TRBJ2-2; D is perhaps TRBD1 (6 bases). Trimming pared 3 bases from V and 6 bases from J, leaving 21 bases between. The CDR3 is 17 residues long. CDR1 and CDR2 (germline): SGDLS, YYNGEE. Written as DNA, the CDR3 is TGTGCCAGCAGCGCTGGGGGTCAGGGGACGGTCGCCGGGGAGCTGTTTTTT. Its translation: CASSAGGQGTVAGELFF. Together with reference TRBV9 and TRBJ2-2, the CDR3 gives the full variable domain: DSGVTQTPKHLITATGQRVTLRCSPRSGDLSVYWYQQSLDQGLQFLIQYYNGEERAKGNILERFSAQQFPDLHSELNLSSLELGDSALYFCASSAGGQGTVAGELFFGEGSRLTVL.

Here the CDR3 reads CASSNFDRAGTQYF. In DNA form, the CDR3 reads TGTGCCAGCAGCAATTTCGACAGGGCCGGGACCCAGTACTTC. This chain uses TRBV5-4 with TRBJ2-5; 7 bases align to TRBD1. CDR3 size: 14 residues. The germline V gene has CDR1 SGHNT and CDR2 YYREEE (reference sequence). Trimming cost V 4 bases and J 7 bases; bases outside gene matches: 10.

The sample holds one count of this clone. Relative to the germline gene, one junction end is altered; a read error may explain this. CDR3 loop: CASRPGLKTEAFF. The CDR3 DNA follows: TGTGCCAGCAGACCAGGGTTGAAGACTGAAGCTTTCTTT. The rearrangement uses TRBV6-5 and TRBJ1-1; the D gene is possibly TRBD1 (5 bases). Per germline, CDR1 MNHEY and CDR2 SVGAGI. The CDR3 is 13 residues long.

The chain has TRBV19 and TRBJ2-4, with 8 bases matching TRBD1. Germline V lookup: CDR1 LNHDA, CDR2 SQIVND (reference sequence). CDR3 length: 17 amino acids. The junction had 7 bases not matched to a gene; V was cut back by 1 base and J by 2 bases. CDR3 amino acids: CASSIGATGDPKNIQYF. CDR3 coding DNA: TGTGCCAGTAGTATAGGGGCGACAGGGGATCCCAAAAACATTCAGTACTTC.

The genes are TRBV19 and TRBJ2-3, with TRBD2 identical over 8 bases. Trimming at V came to 5 bases and at J to 0 bases, leaving 7 bases not matched to a gene. Germline CDR1 LNHDA, CDR2 SQIVND (reference sequence). The CDR3 has 16 amino acids. The CDR3 DNA follows: TGTGCCAGTAGTCTAAGTAGCGGGACAAGCACAGATACGCAGTATTTT. Amino acids: CASSLSSGTSTDTQYF. Complete variable domain (other parts from reference TRBV19 and TRBJ2-3): DGGITQSPKYLFRKEGQNVTLSCEQNLNHDAMYWYRQDPGQGLRLIYYSQIVNDFQKGDIAEGYSVSREKKESFPLTVTSAQKNPTAFYLCASSLSSGTSTDTQYFGPGTRLTVL.

In nucleotides, the CDR3 is TGTGCCAGCAGCACTGCCAATGAGCAGTTCTTC. Translation: CASSTANEQFF. The chain links TRBV11-2 to TRBJ2-1; the D is unclear. Trimming stripped 5 bases from V and 6 bases from J, with 5 bases between. Germline V CDR1 and CDR2: SGHAT, FQNNGV. CDR3 length: 11 residues.

The V call is TRBV6-1, the J call TRBJ2-7; D may be TRBD1 (6 bases). The CDR3 sequence is 15 residues long. Per germline, CDR1 MNHNS and CDR2 SASEGT. V was trimmed by 1 base and J by 1 base, leaving 11 bases between them. The CDR3 DNA sequence: TGTGCCAGCAGTGAAGACCCCGACAGGTCCTACGAGCAGTACTTC. This encodes CASSEDPDRSYEQYF.

This chain connects TRBV28 to TRBJ2-1, with 8 nucleotides matching TRBD1. The CDR3 covers 16 residues. CDR1 MDHEN and CDR2 SYDVKM come from the germline V gene. After removal of 6 bases from V and 2 bases from J, the junction contained 9 bases not matched to a gene. The CDR3 region has the DNA TGTGCCAGCAGGACCTCAGGGGGCCCAACCTACAATGAGCAGTTCTTC. Amino acids: CASRTSGGPTYNEQFF.